Following are 5 T cell receptor beta chains from one sample sequenced in a study of blood T cell repertoires in COVID-19. Sequencing used immunoSEQ multiplex PCR; TCRdb keeps in-frame clones, though not all of them. The table lists more than 85,000 clones, roughly 79% of them singletons. The specimen sequenced was peripheral blood. These receptors were taken from a woman between 65 and 79 years old with acute or convalescent COVID-19.

The genes are TRBV6-1 and TRBJ2-3, with 9 positions matching TRBD1. With V trimmed by 9 bases and J by 5 bases, 6 bases remained unmatched. CDR1 is MNHNS and CDR2 is SASEGT in the germline V gene. This CDR3 has 13 residues. The CDR3 sequence is CASGDRGRDTQYF. CDR3 coding DNA: TGTGCCAGTGGAGACAGGGGGAGAGATACGCAGTATTTT.

This clone came up once. The chain uses TRBV6-6 and TRBJ1-1; the match to TRBD1 covers 8 bases. The V and J ends lost 11 bases and 4 bases, in that order; junction bases with no gene match: 9. Germline V gene data show CDR1 as MNHNY and CDR2 as SVGAGI (reference sequence). The CDR3 is 13 amino acids. The CDR3 loop reads CAGDRGQGTEAFF. The DNA for the CDR3 is TGTGCCGGCGACAGGGGACAAGGCACTGAAGCTTTCTTT.

This sequence joins TRBV11-2 and TRBJ2-5, with D unclear. The V and J ends lost 4 bases and 7 bases respectively, with 10 bases between them. CDR3 length equals 12 residues. Looked up from germline, CDR1 is SGHAT and CDR2 is FQNNGV. The DNA of the CDR3 is TGTGCCAGCAGCTCCCTAGAGGCGACCCAGTACTTC. It codes for CASSSLEATQYF. The entire variable domain, with the rest obtained from reference TRBV11-2 and TRBJ2-5, is as follows: EAGVAQSPRYKIIEKRQSVAFWCNPISGHATLYWYQQILGQGPKLLIQFQNNGVVDDSQLPKDRFSAERLKGVDSTLKIQPAKLEDSAVYLCASSSLEATQYFGPGTRLLVL.

This clone was observed a single time. This chain joins TRBV5-4 and TRBJ2-2; 8 positions match TRBD2. The CDR3 consists of 17 residues. Trimming removed 0 bases from V and 4 bases from J; junction bases left unmatched: 8. Germline values: CDR1 SGHNT, CDR2 YYREEE (reference sequence). CDR3 DNA: TGTGCCAGCAGCTTGGTGGACGGGGGGGCGATCACCGGGGAGCTGTTTTTT. Translating gives CASSLVDGGAITGELFF.

A single count supports this clone. The V call is TRBV7-2, the J call TRBJ1-4; maybe TRBD1 (6 bases). In germline, CDR1 is SGHTA, CDR2 FQGNSA. V was clipped by 0 bases and J by 4 bases, with 15 bases between them. CDR3 length: 17 amino acids. In nucleotides, the CDR3 is TGTGCCAGCAGCTTAGCGGCGGGGGCGCGTGATAATGAAAAACTGTTTTTT. Its translation is CASSLAAGARDNEKLFF. Filled out from reference TRBV7-2 and TRBJ1-4, the complete variable domain reads GAGVSQSPSNKVTEKGKDVELRCDPISGHTALYWYRQSLGQGLEFLIYFQGNSAPDKSGLPSDRFSAERTGGSVSTLTIQRTQQEDSAVYLCASSLAAGARDNEKLFFGSGTQLSVL.